This TCR beta chain is drawn from a study of blood T cell repertoires in COVID-19. Study details: Specimens from acute and convalescent COVID-19 originated in the United States, Italy and Spain.

CDR1 SGHTA and CDR2 FQGNSA come from the germline V gene. After removal of 5 bases from V and 6 bases from J, the junction contained 6 bases not matched to a gene. CDR3 length: 15 amino acids. Per the authors' pipeline: Amplification of reference gene primers provided the estimated nucleated cell counts. The repertoire was sequenced with immunoSEQ multiplex PCR; TCRdb's copy has only in-frame clones and lacks some. The V and J calls and clone size come from that table; D and trimming were worked out from the DNA. This table holds around 180,000 clones, 80% to 90% found once. The chain is built from TRBV7-2 and TRBJ2-1, with TRBD1 matching over 11 bases. What was sequenced was peripheral blood. This TCR came from a man between 60 and 70 years old with acute or convalescent COVID-19. The CDR3 spells CASSRPGQGGNEQFF. As DNA, the CDR3 is TGTGCCAGCAGCCGTCCGGGACAGGGGGGCAATGAGCAGTTCTTC.